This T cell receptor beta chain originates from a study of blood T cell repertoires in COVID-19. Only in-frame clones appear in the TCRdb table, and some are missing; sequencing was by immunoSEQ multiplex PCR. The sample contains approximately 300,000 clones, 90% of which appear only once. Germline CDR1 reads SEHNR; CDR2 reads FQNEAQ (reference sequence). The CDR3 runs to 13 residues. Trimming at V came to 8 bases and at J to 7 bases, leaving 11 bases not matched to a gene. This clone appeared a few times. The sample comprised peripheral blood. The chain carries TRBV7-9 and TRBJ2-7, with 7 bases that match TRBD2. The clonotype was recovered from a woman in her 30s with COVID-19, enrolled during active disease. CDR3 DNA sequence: TGTGCCAGCTGGCGGGAGCCCCTGGGAGAGCAGTACTTC. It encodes CASWREPLGEQYF.